Here is one TCR beta chain with its context. Its matching antigen is unknown. These data belong to a study of cytomegalovirus exposure and HLA in healthy donors. Study overall: The use of the same platform for the 100 to 150 validation repertoires and the roughly 670 first-cohort repertoires was reported by a later analysis.

Study-level points and caveats: Cytomegalovirus association was listed for 164 TCR beta chains.

Method: immunoSEQ multiplex PCR; TCRdb's copy keeps in-frame clones and lacks some. The table includes 250,000 to 300,000 clones, just over 85% detected once. V was clipped by 5 bases and J by 6 bases, with 9 bases between them. The CDR3 has 12 amino acids. Germline V gene sequence: CDR1 SGHTA, CDR2 FQGNSA. The sequence was collected from a woman under 30 in good health and CMV-seronegative. The specimen was PBMCs. V is TRBV7-2 and J is TRBJ2-3, with D uncertain. CDR3 nucleotides: TGTGCCAGCAGCCCTCGAGTGGATACGCAGTATTTT. Translated, it gives CASSPRVDTQYF.